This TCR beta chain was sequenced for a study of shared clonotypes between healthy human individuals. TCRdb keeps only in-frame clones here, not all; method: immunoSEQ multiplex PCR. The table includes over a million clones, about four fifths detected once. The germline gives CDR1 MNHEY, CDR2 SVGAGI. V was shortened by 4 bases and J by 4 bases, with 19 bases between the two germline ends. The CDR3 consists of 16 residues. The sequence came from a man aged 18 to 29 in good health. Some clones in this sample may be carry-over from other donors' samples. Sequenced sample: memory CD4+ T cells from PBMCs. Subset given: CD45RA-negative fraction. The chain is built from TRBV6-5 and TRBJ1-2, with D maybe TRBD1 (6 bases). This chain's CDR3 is CASSSRLQQGPYGYTF. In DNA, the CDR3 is TGTGCCAGCAGTTCCCGATTACAACAGGGACCCTATGGCTACACCTTC.